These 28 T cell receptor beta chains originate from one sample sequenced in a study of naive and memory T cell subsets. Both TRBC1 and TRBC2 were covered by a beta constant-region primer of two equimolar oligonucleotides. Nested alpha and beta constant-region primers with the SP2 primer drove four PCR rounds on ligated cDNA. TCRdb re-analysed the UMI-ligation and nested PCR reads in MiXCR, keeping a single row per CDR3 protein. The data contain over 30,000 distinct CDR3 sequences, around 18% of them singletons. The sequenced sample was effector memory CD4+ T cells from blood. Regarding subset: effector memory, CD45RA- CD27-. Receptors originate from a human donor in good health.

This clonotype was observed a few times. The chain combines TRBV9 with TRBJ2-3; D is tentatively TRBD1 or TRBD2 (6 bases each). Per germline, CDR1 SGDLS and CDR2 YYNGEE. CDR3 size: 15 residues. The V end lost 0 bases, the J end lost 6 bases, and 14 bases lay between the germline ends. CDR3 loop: CASSVAPQGLDTQYF. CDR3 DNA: TGTGCCAGCAGCGTAGCTCCACAGGGACTCGATACGCAGTATTTT. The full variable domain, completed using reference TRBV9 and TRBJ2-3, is DSGVTQTPKHLITATGQRVTLRCSPRSGDLSVYWYQQSLDQGLQFLIQYYNGEERAKGNILERFSAQQFPDLHSELNLSSLELGDSALYFCASSVAPQGLDTQYFGPGTRLTVL.

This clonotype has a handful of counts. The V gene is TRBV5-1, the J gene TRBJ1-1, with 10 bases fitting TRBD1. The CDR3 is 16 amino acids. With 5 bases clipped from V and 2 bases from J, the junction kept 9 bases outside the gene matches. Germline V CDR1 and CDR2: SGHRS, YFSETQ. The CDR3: CASRGQGTVVNTEAFF. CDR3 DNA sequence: TGCGCCAGCAGGGGACAGGGGACAGTGGTTAACACTGAAGCTTTCTTT.

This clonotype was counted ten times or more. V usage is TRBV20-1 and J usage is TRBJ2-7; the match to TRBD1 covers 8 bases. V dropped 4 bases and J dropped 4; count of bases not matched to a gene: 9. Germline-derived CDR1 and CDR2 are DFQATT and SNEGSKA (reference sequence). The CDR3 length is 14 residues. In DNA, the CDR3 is TGCAGTGCTAAGGACAGGACAGGGAGGTACGAGCAGTACTTC. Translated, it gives CSAKDRTGRYEQYF.

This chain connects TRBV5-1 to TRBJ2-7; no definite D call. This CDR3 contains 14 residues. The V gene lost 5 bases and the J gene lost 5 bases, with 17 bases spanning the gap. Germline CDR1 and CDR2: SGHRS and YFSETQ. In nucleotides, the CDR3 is TGCGCCAGCAGGTCAGGCCCTCTAGAAGACGAGCAGTACTTC. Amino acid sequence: CASRSGPLEDEQYF.

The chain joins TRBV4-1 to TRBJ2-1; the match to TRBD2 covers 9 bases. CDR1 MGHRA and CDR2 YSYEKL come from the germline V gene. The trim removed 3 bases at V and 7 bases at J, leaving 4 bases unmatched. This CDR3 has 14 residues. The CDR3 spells CASSQTGLANEQFF. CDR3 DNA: TGCGCCAGCAGCCAGACAGGACTAGCGAATGAGCAGTTCTTC.

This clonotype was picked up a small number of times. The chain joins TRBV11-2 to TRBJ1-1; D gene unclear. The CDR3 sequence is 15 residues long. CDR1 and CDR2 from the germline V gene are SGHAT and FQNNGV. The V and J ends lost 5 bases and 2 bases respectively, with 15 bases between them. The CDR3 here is CASSPNIGLNTEAFF. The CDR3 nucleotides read TGTGCCAGCAGCCCAAATATAGGACTCAACACTGAAGCTTTCTTT.

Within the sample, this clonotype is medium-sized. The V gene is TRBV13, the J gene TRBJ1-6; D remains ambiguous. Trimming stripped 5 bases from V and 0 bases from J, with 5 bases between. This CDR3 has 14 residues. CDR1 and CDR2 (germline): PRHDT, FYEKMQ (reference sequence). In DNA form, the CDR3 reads TGTGCCAGCAGCAGTAGCTCCTATAATTCACCCCTCCACTTT. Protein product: CASSSSSYNSPLHF.

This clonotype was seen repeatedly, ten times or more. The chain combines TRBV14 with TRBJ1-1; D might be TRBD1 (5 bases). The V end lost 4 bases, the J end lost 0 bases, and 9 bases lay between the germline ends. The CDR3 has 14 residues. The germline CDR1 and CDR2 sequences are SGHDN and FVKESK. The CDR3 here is CASSPQALNTEAFF. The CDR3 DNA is TGTGCCAGCAGCCCACAGGCGCTGAACACTGAAGCTTTCTTT.

This CDR3 reads CASRPNLYEQYF. The CDR3 DNA reads TGTGCCAGCAGGCCAAATCTCTACGAGCAGTACTTC. This chain joins TRBV28 and TRBJ2-7; D gene unclear. The CDR3 is made up of 12 amino acids. Trimming removed 6 bases at V and 3 bases at J, with 9 bases between. CDR1 and CDR2 from the germline V gene are MDHEN and SYDVKM. The full variable domain, completed using reference TRBV28 and TRBJ2-7, is DVKVTQSSRYLVKRTGEKVFLECVQDMDHENMFWYRQDPGLGLRLIYFSYDVKMKEKGDIPEGYSVSREKKERFSLILESASTNQTSMYLCASRPNLYEQYFGPGTRLTVT.

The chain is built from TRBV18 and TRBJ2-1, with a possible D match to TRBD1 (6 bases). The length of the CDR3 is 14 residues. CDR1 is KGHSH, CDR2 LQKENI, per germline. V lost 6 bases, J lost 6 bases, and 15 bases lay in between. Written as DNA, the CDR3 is TGTGCCAGCTCTGAGACCGAACAGGGCAATGAGCAGTTCTTC. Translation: CASSETEQGNEQFF.

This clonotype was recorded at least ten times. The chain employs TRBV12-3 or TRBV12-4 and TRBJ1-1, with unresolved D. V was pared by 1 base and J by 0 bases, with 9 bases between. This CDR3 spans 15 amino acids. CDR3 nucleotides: TGTGCCAGCAGTTTAGGTCAGACTTTGAACACTGAAGCTTTCTTT. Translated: CASSLGQTLNTEAFF.

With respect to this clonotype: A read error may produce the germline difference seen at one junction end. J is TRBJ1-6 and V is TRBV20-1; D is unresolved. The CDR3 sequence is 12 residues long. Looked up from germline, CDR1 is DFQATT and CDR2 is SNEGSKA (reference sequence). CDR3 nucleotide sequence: TGCAGTGCTAGAGGGGATAAGTCACCCCTCCACTTT. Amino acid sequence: CSARGDKSPLHF.

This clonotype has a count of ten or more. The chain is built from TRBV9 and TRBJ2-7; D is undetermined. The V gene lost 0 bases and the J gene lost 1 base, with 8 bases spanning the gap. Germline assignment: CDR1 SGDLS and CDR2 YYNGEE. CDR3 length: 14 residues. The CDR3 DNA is TGTGCCAGCAGCGTAGAGGGCAGTTCCTACGAGCAGTACTTC. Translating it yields CASSVEGSSYEQYF.

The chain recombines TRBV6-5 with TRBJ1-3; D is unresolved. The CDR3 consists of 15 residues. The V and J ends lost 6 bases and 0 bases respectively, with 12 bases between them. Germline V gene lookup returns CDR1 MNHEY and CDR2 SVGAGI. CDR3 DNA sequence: TGTGCCAGCAGCGCCGTTTGGAACTCTGGAAACACCATATATTTT. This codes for CASSAVWNSGNTIYF.

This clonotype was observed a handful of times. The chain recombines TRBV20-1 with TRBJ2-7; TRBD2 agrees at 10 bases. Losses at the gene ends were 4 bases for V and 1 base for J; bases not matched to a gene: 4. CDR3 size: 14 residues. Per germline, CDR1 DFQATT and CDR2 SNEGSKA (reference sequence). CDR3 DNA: TGCAGTGCTAAAATAGCGGGAGGTTCCTACGAGCAGTACTTC. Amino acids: CSAKIAGGSYEQYF.

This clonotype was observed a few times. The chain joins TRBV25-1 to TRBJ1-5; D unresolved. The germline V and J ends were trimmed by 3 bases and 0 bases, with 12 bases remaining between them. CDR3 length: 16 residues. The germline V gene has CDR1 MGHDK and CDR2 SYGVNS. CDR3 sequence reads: CASSDVSGASNQPQHF. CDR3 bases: TGTGCCAGCAGTGATGTTTCAGGAGCTAGCAATCAGCCCCAGCATTTT.

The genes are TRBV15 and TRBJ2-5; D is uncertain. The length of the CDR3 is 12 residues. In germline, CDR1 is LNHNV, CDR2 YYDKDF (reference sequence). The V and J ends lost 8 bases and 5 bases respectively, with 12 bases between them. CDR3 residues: CATSLGRETQYF. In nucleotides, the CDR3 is TGTGCCACCTCTTTAGGACGGGAGACCCAGTACTTC.

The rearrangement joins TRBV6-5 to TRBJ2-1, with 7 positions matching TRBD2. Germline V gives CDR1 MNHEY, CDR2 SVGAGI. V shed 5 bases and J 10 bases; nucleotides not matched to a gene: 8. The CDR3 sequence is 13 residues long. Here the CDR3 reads CASSPTSRMEQFF. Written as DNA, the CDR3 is TGTGCCAGCAGTCCGACTAGCAGGATGGAGCAGTTCTTC.

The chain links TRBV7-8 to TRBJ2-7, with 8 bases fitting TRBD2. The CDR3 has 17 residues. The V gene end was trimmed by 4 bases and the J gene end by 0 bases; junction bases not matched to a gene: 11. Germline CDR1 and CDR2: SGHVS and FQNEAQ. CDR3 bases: TGTGCCAGCAGCTCCGTGCCCCGGGGGGGTCTCTCCTACGAGCAGTACTTC. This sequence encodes CASSSVPRGGLSYEQYF.

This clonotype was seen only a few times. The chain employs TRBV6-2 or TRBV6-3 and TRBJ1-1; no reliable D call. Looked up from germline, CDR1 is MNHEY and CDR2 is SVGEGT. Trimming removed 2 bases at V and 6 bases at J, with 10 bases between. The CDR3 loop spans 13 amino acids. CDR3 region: CASSYGWRAEAFF. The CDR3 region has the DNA TGTGCCAGCAGTTACGGTTGGAGGGCTGAAGCTTTCTTT.

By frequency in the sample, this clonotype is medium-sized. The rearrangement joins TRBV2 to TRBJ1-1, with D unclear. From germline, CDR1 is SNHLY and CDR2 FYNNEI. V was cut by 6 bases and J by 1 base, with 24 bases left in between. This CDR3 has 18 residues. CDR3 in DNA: TGTGCCAGCAGCCTGGGTCTAGTCTTTGAGAAAGGGAACACTGAAGCTTTCTTT. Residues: CASSLGLVFEKGNTEAFF.

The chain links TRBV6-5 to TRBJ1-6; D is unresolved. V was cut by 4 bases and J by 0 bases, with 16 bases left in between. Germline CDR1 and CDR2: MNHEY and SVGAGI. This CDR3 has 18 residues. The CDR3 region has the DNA TGTGCCAGCAGTTCGCAAATGTGGCAAGGCTCCTATAATTCACCCCTCCACTTT. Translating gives CASSSQMWQGSYNSPLHF.

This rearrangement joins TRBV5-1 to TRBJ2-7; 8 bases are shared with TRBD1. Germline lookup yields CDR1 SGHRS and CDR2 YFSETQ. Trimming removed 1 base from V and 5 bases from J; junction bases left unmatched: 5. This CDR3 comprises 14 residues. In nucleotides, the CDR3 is TGCGCCAGCAGCTTGAGGCAGGGGGCGGACGAGCAGTACTTC. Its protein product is CASSLRQGADEQYF. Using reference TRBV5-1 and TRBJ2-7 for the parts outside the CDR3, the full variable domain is KAGVTQTPRYLIKTRGQQVTLSCSPISGHRSVSWYQQTPGQGLQFLFEYFSETQRNKGNFPGRFSGRQFSNSRSEMNVSTLELGDSALYLCASSLRQGADEQYFGPGTRLTVT.

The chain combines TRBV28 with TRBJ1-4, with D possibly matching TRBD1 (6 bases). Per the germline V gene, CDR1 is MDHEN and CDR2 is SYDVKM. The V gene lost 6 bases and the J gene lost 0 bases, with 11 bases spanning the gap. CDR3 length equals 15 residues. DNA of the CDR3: TGTGCCAGCAGAACAGGGCCGCCAACTAATGAAAAACTGTTTTTT. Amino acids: CASRTGPPTNEKLFF.

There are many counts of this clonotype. CDR3: CASSLDQISADTQYF. The DNA of the CDR3 is TGTGCCAGCAGCTTAGATCAGATTTCCGCAGATACGCAGTATTTT. The V gene is TRBV11-2, the J gene TRBJ2-3; D ambiguous. The germline V gene has CDR1 SGHAT and CDR2 FQNNGV. The V and J ends lost 0 bases and 4 bases respectively, with 11 bases between them. There are 15 residues in the CDR3.

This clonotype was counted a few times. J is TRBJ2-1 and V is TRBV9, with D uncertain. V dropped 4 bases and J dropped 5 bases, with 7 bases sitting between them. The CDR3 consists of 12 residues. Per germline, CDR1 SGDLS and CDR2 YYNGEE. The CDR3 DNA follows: TGTGCCAGCAGCCTTTCTAACAATGAGCAGTTCTTC. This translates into CASSLSNNEQFF.

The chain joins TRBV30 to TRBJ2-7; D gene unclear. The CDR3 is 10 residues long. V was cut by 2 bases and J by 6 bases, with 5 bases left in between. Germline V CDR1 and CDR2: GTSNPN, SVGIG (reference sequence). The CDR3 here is CAWSSSEQYF. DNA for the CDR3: TGTGCCTGGAGTTCGTCCGAGCAGTACTTC.

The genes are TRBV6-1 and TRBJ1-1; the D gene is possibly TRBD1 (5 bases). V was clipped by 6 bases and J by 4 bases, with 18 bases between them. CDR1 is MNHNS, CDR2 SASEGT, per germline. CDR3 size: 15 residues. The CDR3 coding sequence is TGTGCCAGCAGACAGGAAGGGGCCTGGGGCACTGAAGCTTTCTTT. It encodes CASRQEGAWGTEAFF.